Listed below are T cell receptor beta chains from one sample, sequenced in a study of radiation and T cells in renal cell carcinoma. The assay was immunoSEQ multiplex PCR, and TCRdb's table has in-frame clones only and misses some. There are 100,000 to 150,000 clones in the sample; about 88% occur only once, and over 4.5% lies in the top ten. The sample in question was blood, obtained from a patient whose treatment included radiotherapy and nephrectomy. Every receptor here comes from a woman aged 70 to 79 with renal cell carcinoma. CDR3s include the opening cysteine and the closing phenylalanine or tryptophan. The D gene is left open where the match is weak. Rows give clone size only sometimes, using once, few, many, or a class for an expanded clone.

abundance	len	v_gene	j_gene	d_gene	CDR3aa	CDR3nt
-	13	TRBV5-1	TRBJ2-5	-	CASSLVRGETQYF	TGCGCCAGCAGCTTGGTTAGGGGTGAGACCCAGTACTTC
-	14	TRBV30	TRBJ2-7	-	CAWSVQGGSYKQYF	TGTGCCTGGAGTGTACAGGGGGGGTCCTACAAGCAGTACTTC
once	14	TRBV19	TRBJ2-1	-	CASSFVGRSNEQFF	TGTGCCAGTAGCTTCGTGGGGCGGTCCAATGAGCAGTTCTTC
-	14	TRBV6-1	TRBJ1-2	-	CASKRGDAYYGYTF	TGTGCCAGCAAAAGGGGCGACGCCTACTATGGCTACACCTTC
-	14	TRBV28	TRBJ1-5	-	CASSWTSSNQPQHF	TGTGCCAGCAGTTGGACAAGTAGCAATCAGCCCCAGCATTTT
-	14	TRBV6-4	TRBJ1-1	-	CASRNGGPNTEAFF	TGTGCCAGCAGGAATGGGGGTCCCAACACTGAAGCTTTCTTT
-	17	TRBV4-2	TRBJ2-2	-	CASSPSGQHMNTGELFF	TGTGCCAGCAGCCCTTCAGGCCAGCACATGAACACCGGGGAGCTGTTTTTT
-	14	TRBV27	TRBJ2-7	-	CASSYRGDSYEQYF	TGTGCCAGCAGTTACAGAGGCGACTCCTACGAGCAGTACTTC
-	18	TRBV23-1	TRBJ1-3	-	CASSHHRTELYSGNTIYF	TGCGCCAGCAGTCATCACCGGACAGAGCTTTACTCTGGAAACACCATATATTTT
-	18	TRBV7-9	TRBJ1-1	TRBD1	CASSGSRDRGLGNTEAFF	TGTGCCAGCAGCGGGAGCCGGGACAGGGGGCTGGGGAACACTGAAGCTTTCTTT
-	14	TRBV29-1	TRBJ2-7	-	CSAIQGTVSYEQYF	TGCAGCGCTATACAGGGTACGGTCTCCTACGAGCAGTACTTC
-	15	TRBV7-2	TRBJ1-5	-	CASSLMGPGVQPQHF	TGTGCCAGCAGCTTAATGGGGCCGGGGGTGCAGCCCCAGCATTTT
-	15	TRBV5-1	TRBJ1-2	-	CASSLVAGINYGYTF	TGCGCCAGCAGCTTGGTCGCAGGGATTAACTATGGCTACACCTTC
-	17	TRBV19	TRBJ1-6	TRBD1	CASSADRGRAFNSPLHF	TGTGCCAGTAGTGCTGACAGGGGGCGTGCGTTTAATTCACCCCTCCACTTT
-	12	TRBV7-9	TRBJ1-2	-	CASSLALSGYTF	TGTGCCAGCAGCTTAGCATTGAGTGGCTACACCTTC
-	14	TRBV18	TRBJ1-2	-	CASSPARQGHGYTF	TGTGCCAGCTCACCCGCCCGGCAGGGACATGGCTACACCTTC
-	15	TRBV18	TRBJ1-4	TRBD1	CASSPSDRANEKLFF	TGTGCCAGCTCACCTTCCGACAGGGCTAATGAAAAACTGTTTTTT
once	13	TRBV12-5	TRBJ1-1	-	CASGLGLNTEAFF	TGTGCTAGTGGTTTAGGGTTGAACACTGAAGCTTTCTTT
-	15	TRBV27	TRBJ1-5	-	CASSQGRGPNQPQHF	TGTGCCAGCAGTCAAGGACGGGGCCCTAATCAGCCCCAGCATTTT
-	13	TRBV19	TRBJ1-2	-	CASSSPPVSGYTF	TGTGCCAGTAGTTCCCCACCCGTCAGTGGCTACACCTTC
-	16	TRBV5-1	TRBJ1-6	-	CASSTLSRQASSPLHF	TGCGCCAGCAGCACTCTTTCCCGACAGGCGAGTTCACCCCTCCACTTT
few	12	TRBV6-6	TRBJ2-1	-	CASSKDRNEQFF	TGTGCCAGCAGCAAAGATAGGAATGAGCAGTTCTTC
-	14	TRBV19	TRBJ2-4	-	CASSNTGSRYIQYF	TGTGCCAGTAGTAACACAGGGTCTCGGTACATTCAGTACTTC
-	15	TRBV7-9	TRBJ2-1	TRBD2	CASSHTSGAYNEQFF	TGTGCCAGCAGCCATACTAGCGGGGCCTACAATGAGCAGTTCTTC
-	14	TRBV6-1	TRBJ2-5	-	CASSVGTSQETQYF	TGTGCCAGCAGTGTAGGGACAAGTCAAGAGACCCAGTACTTC
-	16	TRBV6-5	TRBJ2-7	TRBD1	CASSYSSGGLRYEQYF	TGTGCCAGCAGTTACTCATCAGGGGGCCTAAGGTACGAGCAGTACTTC
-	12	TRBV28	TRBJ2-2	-	CASRTGTGELFF	TGTGCCAGCAGAACAGGGACCGGGGAGCTGTTTTTT
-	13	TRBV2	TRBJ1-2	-	CASSDRVPGGYTF	TGTGCCAGCAGTGACAGGGTCCCGGGCGGCTACACCTTC
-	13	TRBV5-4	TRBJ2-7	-	CASSLRVGDEQYF	TGTGCCAGCAGCTTGAGGGTAGGCGACGAGCAGTACTTC
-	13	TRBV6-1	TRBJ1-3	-	CASSGARRNTIYF	TGTGCCAGCAGTGGTGCAAGGAGAAACACCATATATTTT
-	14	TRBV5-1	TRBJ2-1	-	CASSLGVDYNEQFF	TGCGCCAGCAGCTTGGGAGTGGACTACAATGAGCAGTTCTTC
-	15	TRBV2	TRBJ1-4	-	CASGRGLFINEKLFF	TGTGCCAGCGGCCGAGGCTTGTTTATTAATGAAAAACTGTTTTTT
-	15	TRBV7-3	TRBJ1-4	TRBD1	CASSSGQGQCEKLFF	TGTGCCAGCAGCTCTGGACAGGGGCAATGTGAAAAACTGTTTTTT